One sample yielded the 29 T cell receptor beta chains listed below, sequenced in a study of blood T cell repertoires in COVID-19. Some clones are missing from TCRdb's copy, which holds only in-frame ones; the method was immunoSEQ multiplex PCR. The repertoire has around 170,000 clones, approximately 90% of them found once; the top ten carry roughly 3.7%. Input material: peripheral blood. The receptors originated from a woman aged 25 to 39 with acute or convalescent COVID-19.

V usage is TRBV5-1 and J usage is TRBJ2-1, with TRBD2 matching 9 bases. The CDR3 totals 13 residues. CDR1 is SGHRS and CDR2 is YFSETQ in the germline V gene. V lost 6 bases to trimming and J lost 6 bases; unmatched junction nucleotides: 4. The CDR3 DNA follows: TGCGCCAGCACGGGACTAGCCATCAATGAGCAGTTCTTC. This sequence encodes CASTGLAINEQFF.

CDR3 region: CASTGLATNEQYF. Here the CDR3 DNA reads TGTGCCAGCACCGGACTAGCGACGAACGAGCAGTACTTC. The genes are TRBV2 and TRBJ2-7; 9 bases map to TRBD2. The V gene end was trimmed by 7 bases and the J gene end by 5 bases; junction bases not matched to a gene: 6. The CDR3 sequence is 13 residues long. Germline V gene sequence: CDR1 SNHLY, CDR2 FYNNEI.

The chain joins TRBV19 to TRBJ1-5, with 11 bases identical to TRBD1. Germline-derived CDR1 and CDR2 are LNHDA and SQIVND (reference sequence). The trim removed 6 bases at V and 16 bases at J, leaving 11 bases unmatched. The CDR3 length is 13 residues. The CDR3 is CASRFPGQGVFHF. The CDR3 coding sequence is TGTGCCAGTAGATTTCCGGGACAGGGGGTTTTTCATTTT.

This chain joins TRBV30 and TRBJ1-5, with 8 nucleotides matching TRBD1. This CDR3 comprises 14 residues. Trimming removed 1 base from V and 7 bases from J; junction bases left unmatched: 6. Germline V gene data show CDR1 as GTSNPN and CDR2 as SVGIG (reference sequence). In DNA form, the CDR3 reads TGTGCCTGGAGTGCAGACAGGGGCTCCCAGCCCCAGCATTTT. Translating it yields CAWSADRGSQPQHF.

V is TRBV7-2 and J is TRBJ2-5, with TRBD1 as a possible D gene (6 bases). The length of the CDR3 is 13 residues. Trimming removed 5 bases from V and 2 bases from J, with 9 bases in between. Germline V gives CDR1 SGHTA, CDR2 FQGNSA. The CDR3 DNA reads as TGTGCCAGCAGCAAGGGACATCAAGAGACCCAGTACTTC. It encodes CASSKGHQETQYF.

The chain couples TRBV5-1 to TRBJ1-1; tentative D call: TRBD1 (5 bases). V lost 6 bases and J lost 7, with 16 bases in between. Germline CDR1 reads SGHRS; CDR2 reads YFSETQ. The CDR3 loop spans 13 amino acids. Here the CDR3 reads CASTVGGDGEAFF. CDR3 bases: TGCGCCAGCACGGTCGGCGGGGACGGTGAAGCTTTCTTT.

Here the CDR3 DNA reads TGCGCCAGCAGCTGGGGGGCCGGGACAGGGGGCCAAGAGACCCAGTACTTC. Amino acids: CASSWGAGTGGQETQYF. The chain joins TRBV5-1 to TRBJ2-5, with 11 bases that match TRBD1. CDR1 and CDR2 from the germline V gene are SGHRS and YFSETQ. V lost 3 bases and J lost 1; bases outside the gene matches: 8. The CDR3 extends over 17 amino acids.

CDR3 sequence reads: CASSQEAGRGYEKLFF. The CDR3 DNA sequence: TGCGCCAGCAGCCAAGAGGCGGGCAGGGGTTATGAAAAACTGTTTTTT. The V gene is TRBV4-1, the J gene TRBJ1-4, with D possibly matching TRBD1 (6 bases). The CDR3 is 16 amino acids. V lost 0 bases and J lost 6, with 14 bases in between. Germline values: CDR1 MGHRA, CDR2 YSYEKL.

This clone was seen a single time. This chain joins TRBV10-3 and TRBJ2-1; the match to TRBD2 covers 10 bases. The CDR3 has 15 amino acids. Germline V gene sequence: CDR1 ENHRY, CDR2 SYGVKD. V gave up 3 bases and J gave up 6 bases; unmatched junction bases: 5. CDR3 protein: CAISEELAGTNEQFF. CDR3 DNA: TGTGCCATCAGTGAAGAACTAGCGGGAACCAATGAGCAGTTCTTC.

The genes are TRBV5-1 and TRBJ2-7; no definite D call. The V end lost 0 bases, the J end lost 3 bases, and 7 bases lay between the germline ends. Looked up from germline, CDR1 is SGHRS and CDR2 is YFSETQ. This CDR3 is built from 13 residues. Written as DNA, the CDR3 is TGCGCCAGCAGCTTGGACTTGTACTACGAGCAGTACTTC. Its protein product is CASSLDLYYEQYF.

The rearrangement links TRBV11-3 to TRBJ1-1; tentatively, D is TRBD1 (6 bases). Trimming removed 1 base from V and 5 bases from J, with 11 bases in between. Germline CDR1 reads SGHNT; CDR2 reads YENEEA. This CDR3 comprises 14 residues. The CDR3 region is CASSLGGGGTEAFF. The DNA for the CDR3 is TGTGCCAGCAGCTTAGGAGGGGGTGGGACTGAAGCTTTCTTT. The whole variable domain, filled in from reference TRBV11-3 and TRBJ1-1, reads EAGVVQSPRYKIIEKKQPVAFWCNPISGHNTLYWYLQNLGQGPELLIRYENEEAVDDSQLPKDRFSAERLKGVDSTLKIQPAELGDSAVYLCASSLGGGGTEAFFGQGTRLTVV.

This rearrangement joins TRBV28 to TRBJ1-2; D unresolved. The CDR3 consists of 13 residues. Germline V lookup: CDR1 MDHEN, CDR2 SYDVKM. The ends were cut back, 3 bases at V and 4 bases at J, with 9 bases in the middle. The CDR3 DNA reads TGTGCCAGCAGTTTGCAGGTCCTCTATGGCTACACCTTC. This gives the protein CASSLQVLYGYTF.

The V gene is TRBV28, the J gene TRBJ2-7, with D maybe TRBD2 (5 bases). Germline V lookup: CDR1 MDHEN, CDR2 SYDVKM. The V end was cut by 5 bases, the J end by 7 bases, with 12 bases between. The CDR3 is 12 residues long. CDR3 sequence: CASSLSRREQYF. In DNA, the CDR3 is TGTGCCAGCAGTCTTAGCCGGAGGGAGCAGTACTTC.

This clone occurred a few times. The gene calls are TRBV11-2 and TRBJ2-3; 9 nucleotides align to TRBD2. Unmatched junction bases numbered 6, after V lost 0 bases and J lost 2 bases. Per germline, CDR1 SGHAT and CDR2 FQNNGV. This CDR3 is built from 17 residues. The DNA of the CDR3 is TGTGCCAGCAGCTTAGACGGGCTAGCGGGAAACACAGATACGCAGTATTTT. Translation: CASSLDGLAGNTDTQYF. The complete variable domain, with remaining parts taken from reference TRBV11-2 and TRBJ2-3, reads EAGVAQSPRYKIIEKRQSVAFWCNPISGHATLYWYQQILGQGPKLLIQFQNNGVVDDSQLPKDRFSAERLKGVDSTLKIQPAKLEDSAVYLCASSLDGLAGNTDTQYFGPGTRLTVL.

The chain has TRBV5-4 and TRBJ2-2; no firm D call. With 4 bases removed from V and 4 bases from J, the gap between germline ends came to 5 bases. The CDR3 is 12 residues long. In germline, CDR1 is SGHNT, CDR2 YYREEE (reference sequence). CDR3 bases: TGTGCCAGCAGCCTTCTCACCGGGGAGCTGTTTTTT. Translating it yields CASSLLTGELFF.

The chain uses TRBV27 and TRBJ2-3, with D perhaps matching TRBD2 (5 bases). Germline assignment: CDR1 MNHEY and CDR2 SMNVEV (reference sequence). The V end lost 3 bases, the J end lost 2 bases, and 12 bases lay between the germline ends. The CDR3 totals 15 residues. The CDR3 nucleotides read TGTGCCAGCAGTTTTCAGCTAGCCTCCACAGATACGCAGTATTTT. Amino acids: CASSFQLASTDTQYF.

As DNA, the CDR3 is TGTGCCAGCTCACCATATCTCTCCACCGGCGAGCAGTACTTC. Translating it yields CASSPYLSTGEQYF. V is TRBV18 and J is TRBJ2-7; no clear D. V was cut by 2 bases and J by 6 bases, with 14 bases left in between. Germline V gives CDR1 KGHSH, CDR2 LQKENI. This CDR3 is 14 amino acids long.

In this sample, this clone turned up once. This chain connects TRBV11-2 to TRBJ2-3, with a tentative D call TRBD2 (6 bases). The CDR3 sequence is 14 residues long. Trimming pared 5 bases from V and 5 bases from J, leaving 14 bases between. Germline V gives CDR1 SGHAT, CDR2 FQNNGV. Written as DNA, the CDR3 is TGTGCCAGCAGCCGTACCGGGAGTGAAGATACGCAGTATTTT. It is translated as CASSRTGSEDTQYF.

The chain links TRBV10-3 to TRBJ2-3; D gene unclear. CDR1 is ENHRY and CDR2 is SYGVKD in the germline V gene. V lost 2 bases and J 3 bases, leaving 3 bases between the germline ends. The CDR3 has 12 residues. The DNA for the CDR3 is TGTGCCATCAGTGAGCTTACAGATACGCAGTATTTT. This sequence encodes CAISELTDTQYF.

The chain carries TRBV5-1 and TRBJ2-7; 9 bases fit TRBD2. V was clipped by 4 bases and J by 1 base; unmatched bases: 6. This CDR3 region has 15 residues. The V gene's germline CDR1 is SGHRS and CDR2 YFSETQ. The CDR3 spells CASSTGTSPSYEQYF. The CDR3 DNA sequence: TGCGCCAGCAGCACCGGGACTAGCCCATCCTACGAGCAGTACTTC.

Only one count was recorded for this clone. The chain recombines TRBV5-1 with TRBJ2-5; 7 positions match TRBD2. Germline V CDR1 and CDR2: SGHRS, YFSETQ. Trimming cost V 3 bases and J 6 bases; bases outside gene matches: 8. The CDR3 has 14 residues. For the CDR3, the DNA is TGCGCCAGCAGCTGGGGTTCGCGGGGGAAGACCCAGTACTTC. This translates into CASSWGSRGKTQYF.

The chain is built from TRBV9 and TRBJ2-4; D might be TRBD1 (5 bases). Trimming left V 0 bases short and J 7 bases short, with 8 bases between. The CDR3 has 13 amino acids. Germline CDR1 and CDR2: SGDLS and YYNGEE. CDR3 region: CASSVDRNNIQYF. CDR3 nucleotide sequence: TGTGCCAGCAGCGTAGACAGGAATAACATTCAGTACTTC.

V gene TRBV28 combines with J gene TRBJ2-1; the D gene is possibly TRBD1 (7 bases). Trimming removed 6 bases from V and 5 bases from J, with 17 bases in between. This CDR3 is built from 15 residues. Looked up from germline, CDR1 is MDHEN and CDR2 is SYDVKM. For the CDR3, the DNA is TGTGCCAGCAGCCGGAGGGCAGGGGGGCACAATGAGCAGTTCTTC. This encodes CASSRRAGGHNEQFF.

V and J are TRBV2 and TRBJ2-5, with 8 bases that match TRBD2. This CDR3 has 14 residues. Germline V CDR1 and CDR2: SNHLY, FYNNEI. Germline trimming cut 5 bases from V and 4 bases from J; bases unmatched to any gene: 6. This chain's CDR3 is CASSPWLAGETQYF. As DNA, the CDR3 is TGTGCCAGCAGTCCCTGGCTAGCGGGAGAGACCCAGTACTTC.

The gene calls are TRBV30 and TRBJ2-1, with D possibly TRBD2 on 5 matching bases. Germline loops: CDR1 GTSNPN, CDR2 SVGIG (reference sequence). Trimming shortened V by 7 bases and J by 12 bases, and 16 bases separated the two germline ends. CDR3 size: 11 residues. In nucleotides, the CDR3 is TGTGCCTCGCGAGAGGGTGATCTGCAGTTCTTC. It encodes CASREGDLQFF.

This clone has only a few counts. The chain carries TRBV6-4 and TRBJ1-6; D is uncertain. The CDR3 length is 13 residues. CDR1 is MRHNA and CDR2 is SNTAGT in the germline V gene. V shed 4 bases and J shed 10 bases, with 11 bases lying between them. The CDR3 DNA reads TGTGCCAGCAGTGGGGAGTCGGGCTCACCCCTCCACTTT. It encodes CASSGESGSPLHF.

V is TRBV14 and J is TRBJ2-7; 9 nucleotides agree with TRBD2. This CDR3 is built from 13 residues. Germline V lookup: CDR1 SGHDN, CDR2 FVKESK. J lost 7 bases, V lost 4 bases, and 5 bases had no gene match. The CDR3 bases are TGTGCCAGCAGCCTAGCGGGAGTAGGAGAGCAGTACTTC. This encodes CASSLAGVGEQYF.

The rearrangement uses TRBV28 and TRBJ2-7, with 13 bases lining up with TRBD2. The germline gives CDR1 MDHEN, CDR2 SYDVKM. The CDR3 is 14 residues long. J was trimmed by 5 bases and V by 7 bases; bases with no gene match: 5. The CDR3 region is CASMPGLAGNEQYF. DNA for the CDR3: TGTGCCAGCATGCCGGGACTAGCGGGAAACGAGCAGTACTTC.

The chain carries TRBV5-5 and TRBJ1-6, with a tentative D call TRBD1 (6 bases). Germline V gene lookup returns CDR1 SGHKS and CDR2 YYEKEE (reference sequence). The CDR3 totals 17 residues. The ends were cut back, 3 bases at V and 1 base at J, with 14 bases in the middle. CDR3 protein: CASSSYRVGSYNSPLHF. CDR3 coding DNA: TGTGCCAGCAGCTCTTACAGGGTGGGGTCCTATAATTCACCCCTCCACTTT.